The 23 T cell receptor beta chains reported below all come from one sample, sequenced in a study of blood T cell repertoires in COVID-19. Produced via immunoSEQ multiplex PCR; TCRdb's table is partial and in-frame only. The table has about 90,000 clones, 77% seen once. Material for sequencing was peripheral blood. Receptor source: a woman older than 75 with acute or convalescent COVID-19.

V and J are TRBV5-1 and TRBJ1-5; 7 nucleotides line up with TRBD1. V shed 3 bases and J 7 bases; nucleotides not matched to a gene: 7. The CDR3 runs to 14 residues. Germline V gene lookup returns CDR1 SGHRS and CDR2 YFSETQ. In DNA form, the CDR3 reads TGCGCCAGCAGCTGGAAGGGGGCTCGACAGCCCCAGCATTTT. Translating gives CASSWKGARQPQHF.

This chain connects TRBV7-2 to TRBJ2-2; possibly TRBD1 for D (6 bases). From germline, CDR1 is SGHTA and CDR2 FQGNSA. The V gene lost 6 bases and the J gene lost 0 bases, with 14 bases spanning the gap. CDR3 length: 16 residues. CDR3 region: CASRARTAANTGELFF. Here the CDR3 DNA reads TGTGCCAGCAGGGCCAGGACAGCTGCGAACACCGGGGAGCTGTTTTTT. Full variable domain (outside the CDR3, taken from reference TRBV7-2 and TRBJ2-2): GAGVSQSPSNKVTEKGKDVELRCDPISGHTALYWYRQSLGQGLEFLIYFQGNSAPDKSGLPSDRFSAERTGGSVSTLTIQRTQQEDSAVYLCASRARTAANTGELFFGEGSRLTVL.

This chain links TRBV5-4 with TRBJ1-4; 7 nucleotides align to TRBD1. The CDR3 totals 14 residues. After removal of 5 bases from V and 7 bases from J, the junction contained 8 bases not matched to a gene. Germline CDR1 reads SGHNT; CDR2 reads YYREEE (reference sequence). CDR3: CASSTGEVAEKLFF. For the CDR3, the DNA is TGTGCCAGCAGTACAGGGGAGGTAGCTGAAAAACTGTTTTTT.

V usage is TRBV28 and J usage is TRBJ1-3; D unclear. V was cut by 2 bases and J by 4 bases, with 3 bases left in between. CDR3 length: 12 amino acids. Germline values: CDR1 MDHEN, CDR2 SYDVKM. The CDR3 here is CASSLEGNTIYF. CDR3 coding DNA: TGTGCCAGCAGTTTAGAGGGAAACACCATATATTTT.

The J gene is TRBJ1-5, the V gene TRBV7-9; TRBD1 aligns across 8 bases. The junction had 2 bases not matched to a gene; V was cut back by 5 bases and J by 2 bases. CDR3 length: 14 amino acids. From germline, CDR1 is SEHNR and CDR2 FQNEAQ (reference sequence). CDR3 protein: CASSGQGGNQPQHF. Here the CDR3 DNA reads TGTGCCAGCAGCGGACAGGGAGGCAATCAGCCCCAGCATTTT.

This chain uses TRBV9 with TRBJ2-7; D is ambiguous. V was trimmed by 0 bases and J by 2 bases, leaving 12 bases between them. The CDR3 spans 15 residues. Per the germline V gene, CDR1 is SGDLS and CDR2 is YYNGEE. The CDR3 here is CASSVDLSAAYEQYF. CDR3 DNA: TGTGCCAGCAGCGTAGACCTCAGCGCAGCCTACGAGCAGTACTTC.

This clone appeared once. The V gene is TRBV29-1, the J gene TRBJ2-3; perhaps TRBD2 as D (6 bases). Germline values: CDR1 SQVTM, CDR2 ANQGSEA. Between the trimmed V and J ends, which lost 4 bases and 5 bases, there was a span of 10 bases. The CDR3 sequence is 12 residues long. The CDR3 loop is CSVVSGGDTQYF. CDR3 sequence (DNA): TGCAGCGTTGTTAGCGGAGGAGATACGCAGTATTTT.

This chain joins TRBV28 and TRBJ1-4; weak D call: TRBD1 (5 bases). Trimming removed 7 bases from V and 8 bases from J, with 17 bases in between. This CDR3 spans 14 amino acids. CDR1 and CDR2 (germline): MDHEN, SYDVKM. The CDR3 reads CASTPPGLREKLFF. The DNA of the CDR3 is TGTGCCAGCACCCCACCGGGACTCCGGGAAAAACTGTTTTTT.

The CDR3 nucleotides are TGCGCCAGCAGCCTCGCAGGCCCGCTGGATGGCACTGAAGCTTTCTTT. This gives the protein CASSLAGPLDGTEAFF. This chain uses TRBV4-3 with TRBJ1-1; D uncertain. Germline CDR1 is LGHNA and CDR2 is YSLEER. V gave up 4 bases and J gave up 4 bases, with 19 bases separating them. This CDR3 is 16 amino acids long.

J is TRBJ2-7 and V is TRBV29-1; 8 bases are a match to TRBD2. From germline, CDR1 is SQVTM and CDR2 ANQGSEA. This CDR3 has 12 residues. Losses at the gene ends were 4 bases for V and 4 bases for J; bases not matched to a gene: 3. The CDR3 protein is CSVAGGRYEQYF. Written as DNA, the CDR3 is TGCAGCGTTGCGGGGGGGCGGTACGAGCAGTACTTC.

V usage is TRBV10-3 and J usage is TRBJ1-3, with 7 positions matching TRBD1. Germline V gene lookup returns CDR1 ENHRY and CDR2 SYGVKD. Trimming cost V 6 bases and J 0 bases; bases outside gene matches: 11. This CDR3 has 17 amino acids. CDR3 region: CAISPSRQGGSGNTIYF. The CDR3 DNA reads TGTGCCATCAGCCCCTCCCGACAGGGAGGCTCTGGAAACACCATATATTTT.

There are a few counts of this clone. The V gene is TRBV5-4, the J gene TRBJ2-1; no definite D call. CDR3 length: 15 residues. Trimming removed 0 bases from V and 0 bases from J, with 7 bases in between. Germline V CDR1 and CDR2: SGHNT, YYREEE (reference sequence). The CDR3: CASSLDQFSYNEQFF. DNA for the CDR3: TGTGCCAGCAGCTTGGATCAGTTCTCCTACAATGAGCAGTTCTTC.

The V and J genes are TRBV7-9 and TRBJ2-7; 11 nucleotides match TRBD1. The CDR3 spans 16 residues. The germline V gene has CDR1 SEHNR and CDR2 FQNEAQ (reference sequence). V shed 1 base and J 6 bases; nucleotides not matched to a gene: 8. The CDR3 nucleotides are TGTGCCAGCAGCTTAGACCCCGGACAGGGGGCGTCCGAGCAGTACTTC. Translating it yields CASSLDPGQGASEQYF.

CDR3 DNA: TGTGCCAGCAGCTTAAGGGCTAGCGGGAGTAGGAGTGAGCAGTTCTTC. Translating it yields CASSLRASGSRSEQFF. This chain joins TRBV7-2 and TRBJ2-1, with 10 nucleotides matching TRBD2. CDR1 and CDR2 (germline): SGHTA, FQGNSA. This CDR3 spans 16 amino acids. Germline trimming cut 2 bases from V and 9 bases from J; bases unmatched to any gene: 10. Full variable domain (outside the CDR3, taken from reference TRBV7-2 and TRBJ2-1): GAGVSQSPSNKVTEKGKDVELRCDPISGHTALYWYRQSLGQGLEFLIYFQGNSAPDKSGLPSDRFSAERTGGSVSTLTIQRTQQEDSAVYLCASSLRASGSRSEQFFGPGTRLTVL.

This clone was detected a few times. The V gene is TRBV7-2, the J gene TRBJ2-7; 10 bases line up with TRBD2. This CDR3 region has 15 residues. V shed 1 base and J 7 bases; nucleotides not matched to a gene: 7. CDR1 and CDR2 from the germline V gene are SGHTA and FQGNSA. DNA of the CDR3: TGTGCCAGCAGCTTAGGGGGCCTAGCGGGGGCGGAGCAGTACTTC. Its protein is CASSLGGLAGAEQYF.

This clone was seen more than once but under ten times. J is TRBJ2-2 and V is TRBV6-5; 9 bases align to TRBD1. V dropped 9 bases and J dropped 7; count of bases not matched to a gene: 9. Looked up from germline, CDR1 is MNHEY and CDR2 is SVGAGI. The CDR3 is 14 amino acids. This chain's CDR3 is CASIPGQGYGELFF. The CDR3 coding sequence is TGTGCCAGTATCCCGGGACAGGGATACGGGGAGCTGTTTTTT.

The chain employs TRBV20-1 and TRBJ2-7, with 8 nucleotides matching TRBD1. The V segment lost 3 bases and the J segment 2 bases; nucleotides outside the gene matches: 6. Germline CDR1 DFQATT, CDR2 SNEGSKA (reference sequence). The CDR3 is 14 amino acids. For the CDR3, the DNA is TGCAGTGCTAGTACCGGGACAGGAGCCTACGAGCAGTACTTC. It translates to CSASTGTGAYEQYF.

The CDR3 bases are TGTGCCAGCAGACCACCAGGGAATGGTCAGCCCCAGCATTTT. Its protein is CASRPPGNGQPQHF. The rearrangement joins TRBV6-5 to TRBJ1-5; maybe TRBD1 (5 bases). This CDR3 has 14 residues. Per the germline V gene, CDR1 is MNHEY and CDR2 is SVGAGI. Trimming left V 6 bases short and J 6 bases short, with 15 bases between.

The chain couples TRBV19 to TRBJ2-3; TRBD2 matches at 8 bases. Germline loops: CDR1 LNHDA, CDR2 SQIVND (reference sequence). V was pared by 4 bases and J by 4 bases, with 7 bases of the junction left unmatched. This CDR3 has 15 amino acids. Written as DNA, the CDR3 is TGTGCCAGTAGTAATTTAGCGGGAATCCCAGATACGCAGTATTTT. Amino acids: CASSNLAGIPDTQYF. The full variable domain, in which reference TRBV19 and TRBJ2-3 provide the parts outside the CDR3, is DGGITQSPKYLFRKEGQNVTLSCEQNLNHDAMYWYRQDPGQGLRLIYYSQIVNDFQKGDIAEGYSVSREKKESFPLTVTSAQKNPTAFYLCASSNLAGIPDTQYFGPGTRLTVL.

This clone was recorded once. V is TRBV6-4 and J is TRBJ1-2; TRBD1 aligns across 9 bases. J gave up 5 bases and V 2 bases, and 9 bases lay outside the gene matches. The CDR3 length is 16 residues. Germline assignment: CDR1 MRHNA and CDR2 SNTAGT. CDR3 amino acids: CASSDGTGTGTYGYTF. The CDR3 nucleotides read TGTGCCAGCAGTGACGGCACCGGGACAGGGACTTATGGCTACACCTTC.

The J gene is TRBJ1-1, the V gene TRBV4-1, with D possibly TRBD1 on 6 matching bases. Germline V lookup: CDR1 MGHRA, CDR2 YSYEKL. The CDR3 consists of 16 residues. V dropped 2 bases and J dropped 3 bases, with 16 bases sitting between them. CDR3 DNA sequence: TGCGCCAGCAGCCAATGGGGGCTCTCAGTGGACACTGAAGCTTTCTTT. Translating it yields CASSQWGLSVDTEAFF.

The CDR3 here is CASSPSRSTSGGLYTQYF. For the CDR3, the DNA is TGTGCCAGCAGCCCTTCCCGTTCGACTAGCGGGGGGCTTTATACGCAGTATTTT. The rearrangement uses TRBV7-9 and TRBJ2-3; 13 nucleotides match TRBD2. Per germline, CDR1 SEHNR and CDR2 FQNEAQ (reference sequence). J lost 7 bases, V lost 5 bases, and 15 bases had no gene match. The CDR3 runs 18 residues.

The rearrangement links TRBV7-6 to TRBJ2-7; possibly TRBD2 for D (5 bases). With 1 base removed from V and 5 bases from J, the gap between germline ends came to 15 bases. Germline V lookup: CDR1 SGHVS, CDR2 FNYEAQ. The CDR3 spans 15 residues. As DNA, the CDR3 is TGTGCCAGCAGCTTAGGGGGAGTCCCCTACGACGAGCAGTACTTC. Protein product: CASSLGGVPYDEQYF.